This TCR beta chain originates from a study of OX40 agonist ivuxolimab in advanced cancers. About the study: Patients were dosed with the agonistic anti-OX40 (CD134) antibody ivuxolimab.

General study points: Low normalized clonal expansion also occurred in some nonresponding patients. The CD4+ and CD8+ T cells in the blood had expanded clonally by week 6 at 0.1 to 3.0 mg/kg.

With autoimmune disease history or systemic immunosuppression, patients were excluded. The protocol was immunoSEQ multiplex PCR, while the TCRdb copy is restricted to in-frame clones and leaves out a portion. The sample consists of about 28,000 clones, approximately 84% of them appearing once. The CDR3 length is 14 residues. V trimming: 8 bases; J trimming: 4 bases; junction bases outside the gene matches: 8. CDR1 and CDR2 (germline): LNHDA, SQIVND (reference sequence). Concerning this clone itself: Its target is unknown. Other DNA sequences of this sample code for an identical CDR3.

This specimen consisted of CD4+ or CD8+ T cells sorted from blood, obtained in a trial of the OX40 agonist ivuxolimab. The TCR originated in an adult with an advanced solid tumor such as melanoma, head and neck, liver or kidney cancer. J is TRBJ2-7 and V is TRBV19, with 10 nucleotides matching TRBD1. The CDR3 spells CASSPGQGPYEQYF. In nucleotides, the CDR3 is TGTGCCAGTTCACCGGGACAGGGGCCTTACGAGCAGTACTTC.